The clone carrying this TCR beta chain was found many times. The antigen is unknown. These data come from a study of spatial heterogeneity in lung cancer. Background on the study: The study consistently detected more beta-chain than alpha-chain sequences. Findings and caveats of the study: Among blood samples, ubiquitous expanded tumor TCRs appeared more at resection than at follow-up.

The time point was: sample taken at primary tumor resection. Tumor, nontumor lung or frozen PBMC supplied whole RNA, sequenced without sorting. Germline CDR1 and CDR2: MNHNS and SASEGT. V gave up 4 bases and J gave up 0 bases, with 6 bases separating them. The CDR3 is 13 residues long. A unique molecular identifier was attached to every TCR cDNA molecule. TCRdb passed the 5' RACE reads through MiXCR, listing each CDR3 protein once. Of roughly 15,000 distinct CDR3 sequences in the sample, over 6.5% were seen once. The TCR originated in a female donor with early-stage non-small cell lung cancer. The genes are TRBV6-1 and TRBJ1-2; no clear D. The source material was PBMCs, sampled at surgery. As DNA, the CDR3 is TGTGCCAGCAGTGTAGAGACTAACTATGGCTACACCTTC. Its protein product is CASSVETNYGYTF.